This entry describes one T cell receptor (beta chain). In the original workflow: Amplified reference gene primers provided the basis for estimating nucleated cell counts. Data came from immunoSEQ multiplex PCR; TCRdb stores just in-frame clones and leaves some out. That table supplies the V and J calls and clone size; D and trimming were determined from the DNA. The sample lists 150,000 or so clones, roughly 85% occurring once. The data stem from a study of blood T cell repertoires in COVID-19. Across the study: Donors in the United States, Italy and Spain gave samples during acute or convalescent COVID-19. The analysed material was cDNA or gDNA that came from T cells, B-cell-depleted T cells, or PBMCs.

Germline CDR1 SGDLS, CDR2 YYNGEE. V was clipped by 0 bases and J by 0 bases, with 10 bases between them. This CDR3 is 16 amino acids long. The TCR originated in a woman aged 55-70 years with COVID-19, enrolled during active disease. The V and J genes are TRBV9 and TRBJ2-4, with D maybe TRBD2 (6 bases). The sequencing sample was made of peripheral blood. This CDR3 is CASSVEGGVAKNIQYF. For the CDR3, the DNA is TGTGCCAGCAGCGTAGAAGGAGGGGTAGCCAAAAACATTCAGTACTTC.